Below are 27 T cell receptor beta chains sequenced from a single sample in a study of Ad26.COV2.S vaccination and SARS-CoV-2 variants. Documented treatment: about 20 received Ad26.COV2.S at low or high dose, single or two shots; about five received placebo; per-sample allocation not given. The samples were gathered on day 63 after the first injection of vaccine or placebo. Profiled with immunoSEQ multiplex PCR; TCRdb holds only in-frame clones, not every one. The data contain over 400,000 clones, around 92% of them singletons. The sample in question was peripheral blood, obtained in a trial of Ad26.COV2.S vaccine versus placebo. The receptors were gathered from a person aged 18-60 years who received the Ad26.COV2.S COVID-19 vaccine or a placebo.

V and J are TRBV27 and TRBJ1-5; 8 bases map to TRBD1. CDR3 size: 14 residues. Trimming removed 2 bases from V and 6 bases from J; junction bases left unmatched: 3. In germline, CDR1 is MNHEY, CDR2 SMNVEV (reference sequence). CDR3 sequence: CASSLQGASQPQHF. In DNA, the CDR3 is TGTGCCAGCAGTTTACAGGGGGCAAGTCAGCCCCAGCATTTT.

The V gene is TRBV30, the J gene TRBJ2-2, with D possibly matching TRBD2 (5 bases). The CDR3 extends over 17 amino acids. V gave up 3 bases and J gave up 1 base, with 18 bases separating them. From germline, CDR1 is GTSNPN and CDR2 SVGIG (reference sequence). CDR3 amino acids: CAWSFLRTAQNTGELFF. Written as DNA, the CDR3 is TGTGCCTGGAGCTTCTTGAGGACTGCCCAGAACACCGGGGAGCTGTTTTTT.

The gene calls are TRBV20-1 and TRBJ2-3, with no clear D. The CDR3 is 11 amino acids. V shed 0 bases and J shed 4 bases, with 2 bases lying between them. CDR1 and CDR2 (germline): DFQATT, SNEGSKA (reference sequence). In DNA form, the CDR3 reads TGCAGTGCTAGAGATTCAGATACGCAGTATTTT. Its translation: CSARDSDTQYF.

The rearrangement links TRBV10-3 to TRBJ1-3; D ambiguous. Germline V gene lookup returns CDR1 ENHRY and CDR2 SYGVKD. This CDR3 is 15 amino acids long. The germline V and J ends were trimmed by 1 base and 0 bases, with 7 bases remaining between them. The CDR3 nucleotides are TGTGCCATCAGTGAGTATGCGATCTCTGGAAACACCATATATTTT. Residues: CAISEYAISGNTIYF.

The chain links TRBV24-1 to TRBJ2-1; unclear D gene. Germline loops: CDR1 KGHDR, CDR2 SFDVKD. The CDR3 runs 16 residues. Trimming took 6 bases from V and 0 from J, leaving 14 bases between them. The DNA of the CDR3 is TGTGCCACCAGTTTGGGTGGACGGAGCTCCTACAATGAGCAGTTCTTC. Amino acids: CATSLGGRSSYNEQFF.

The CDR3 is CASSLVVGLAPTDTQYF. CDR3 DNA: TGTGCCAGCAGCTTAGTAGTAGGACTAGCGCCGACAGATACGCAGTATTTT. This chain links TRBV7-9 with TRBJ2-3; 9 bases are shared with TRBD2. The length of the CDR3 is 17 residues. The germline CDR1 and CDR2 sequences are SEHNR and FQNEAQ (reference sequence). V lost 1 base, J lost 3 bases, and 8 bases stayed unmatched.

V and J are TRBV27 and TRBJ1-5; possibly TRBD1 for D (5 bases). Trimming cost V 8 bases and J 6 bases, with 11 bases left between them. Germline V CDR1 and CDR2: MNHEY, SMNVEV (reference sequence). The CDR3 totals 12 residues. CDR3 region: CASRQGGQPQHF. CDR3 in DNA: TGTGCCAGCCGTCAGGGAGGTCAGCCCCAGCATTTT.

The chain employs TRBV7-2 and TRBJ1-4; TRBD1 is a possible D gene (5 bases). Trimming stripped 5 bases from V and 8 bases from J, with 15 bases between. CDR3 length: 14 amino acids. Germline-derived CDR1 and CDR2 are SGHTA and FQGNSA. CDR3 region: CASSLGRGGEKLFF. The CDR3, as DNA: TGTGCCAGCAGCCTTGGGAGGGGAGGCGAAAAACTGTTTTTT.

This rearrangement joins TRBV5-1 to TRBJ2-7; possibly TRBD2 for D (6 bases). The germline V gene has CDR1 SGHRS and CDR2 YFSETQ. CDR3 size: 15 residues. V shed 0 bases and J shed 6 bases, with 16 bases lying between them. The CDR3 is CASSLESGSQGEQYF. The DNA for the CDR3 is TGCGCCAGCAGCTTGGAGTCCGGGAGTCAGGGCGAGCAGTACTTC.

The chain recombines TRBV5-1 with TRBJ1-1, with TRBD1 identical over 8 bases. Germline values: CDR1 SGHRS, CDR2 YFSETQ. The CDR3 is made up of 17 amino acids. V shed 1 base, J shed 4 bases, and the junction held 12 bases outside the gene matches. The CDR3 here is CASSLWTGMRPATEAFF. In DNA, the CDR3 is TGCGCCAGCAGCTTGTGGACAGGGATGCGCCCGGCCACTGAAGCTTTCTTT.

This clone was detected only once. The rearrangement links TRBV3-1 (or the pseudogene TRBV3-2) to TRBJ2-7; 7 bases align to TRBD1. From germline, CDR1 is LGHDT and CDR2 YNNKEL (reference sequence). The CDR3 sequence is 15 residues long. The trim removed 0 bases at V and 2 bases at J, leaving 4 bases unmatched. This CDR3 is CASSQERTGPYEQYF. The CDR3 DNA reads as TGTGCCAGCAGCCAAGAGAGGACAGGTCCCTACGAGCAGTACTTC.

V is TRBV24-1 and J is TRBJ2-1; no clear D. Trimming stripped 5 bases from V and 6 bases from J, with 4 bases between. This CDR3 comprises 11 residues. Germline assignment: CDR1 KGHDR and CDR2 SFDVKD. The CDR3 reads CATSVANEQFF. The CDR3, as DNA: TGTGCCACCAGTGTCGCCAATGAGCAGTTCTTC.

The chain has TRBV5-1 and TRBJ1-1, with D maybe TRBD1 (5 bases). Trimming cost V 1 base and J 5 bases, with 12 bases left between them. The germline gives CDR1 SGHRS, CDR2 YFSETQ. The CDR3 has 14 residues. CDR3 sequence (DNA): TGCGCCAGCAGCTTGCCTGAGGAGGGGACTGAAGCTTTCTTT. It translates to CASSLPEEGTEAFF. The full variable domain, completed using reference TRBV5-1 and TRBJ1-1, is KAGVTQTPRYLIKTRGQQVTLSCSPISGHRSVSWYQQTPGQGLQFLFEYFSETQRNKGNFPGRFSGRQFSNSRSEMNVSTLELGDSALYLCASSLPEEGTEAFFGQGTRLTVV.

The chain couples TRBV20-1 to TRBJ1-1, with unresolved D. This CDR3 contains 9 residues. The V gene lost 0 bases and the J gene lost 14 bases, with 7 bases spanning the gap. Per germline, CDR1 DFQATT and CDR2 SNEGSKA (reference sequence). The CDR3 coding sequence is TGCAGTGCTAGAGATCTGACGTTCTTT. It translates to CSARDLTFF.

V gene TRBV5-4 combines with J gene TRBJ1-2; 8 bases align to TRBD1. This CDR3 contains 13 residues. J was trimmed by 7 bases and V by 5 bases; bases with no gene match: 7. Per germline, CDR1 SGHNT and CDR2 YYREEE (reference sequence). The CDR3 sequence: CASRTDRASGYTF. In DNA form, the CDR3 reads TGTGCCAGCAGGACGGACAGGGCCTCTGGCTACACCTTC.

The V gene is TRBV11-2, the J gene TRBJ1-6; D is undetermined. From germline, CDR1 is SGHAT and CDR2 FQNNGV. The CDR3 runs to 16 residues. V shed 6 bases and J shed 6 bases, with 18 bases lying between them. Here the CDR3 DNA reads TGTGCCAGCAGTGGGTTTACAGCCGACCCTAATTCACCCCTCCACTTT. Encoded protein: CASSGFTADPNSPLHF.

The chain recombines TRBV7-9 with TRBJ1-2, with D possibly being TRBD1 (6 bases). The germline V gene encodes CDR1 SEHNR and CDR2 FQNEAQ (reference sequence). The V end was cut by 1 base, the J end by 3 bases, with 12 bases between. CDR3 size: 15 residues. The chain's CDR3 is CASSLEATGHYGYTF. Written as DNA, the CDR3 is TGTGCCAGCAGCTTAGAGGCGACAGGACACTATGGCTACACCTTC.

This clone was seen only a few times. This chain connects TRBV9 to TRBJ2-1, with 7 nucleotides matching TRBD1. CDR1 is SGDLS, CDR2 YYNGEE, per germline. CDR3 length: 13 residues. The J segment lost 9 bases and the V segment lost 0 bases, leaving 3 bases of the junction unmatched. CDR3 bases: TGTGCCAGCAGCGTAGTAGGGGGCGCTGAGCAGTTCTTC. As protein: CASSVVGGAEQFF.

The chain recombines TRBV14 with TRBJ2-3, with D perhaps being TRBD1 or TRBD2 (5 bases each). The length of the CDR3 is 15 residues. Germline V gene sequence: CDR1 SGHDN, CDR2 FVKESK. Trimming took off 0 bases at V and 7 bases at J, with 14 bases between the two ends. This chain's CDR3 is CASSQDGTLLNTQYF. DNA of the CDR3: TGTGCCAGCAGCCAAGATGGGACCCTACTAAATACGCAGTATTTT. The full variable domain, with the rest looked up from reference TRBV14 and TRBJ2-3, is EAGVTQFPSHSVIEKGQTVTLRCDPISGHDNLYWYRRVMGKEIKFLLHFVKESKQDESGMPNNRFLAERTGGTYSTLKVQPAELEDSGVYFCASSQDGTLLNTQYFGPGTRLTVL.

This clone was recorded only once. The chain employs TRBV10-1 and TRBJ2-5; 9 nucleotides line up with TRBD2. J lost 4 bases, V lost 0 bases, and 3 bases had no gene match. Germline CDR1 WNHNN, CDR2 SYGVQD (reference sequence). The CDR3 is 15 amino acids. CDR3 nucleotide sequence: TGCGCCAGCAGTGAGTCGACGGGACTAGCAGAGACCCAGTACTTC. Translated, it gives CASSESTGLAETQYF.

A single count supports this clone. The chain uses TRBV5-4 and TRBJ2-5; tentatively, D is TRBD1 or TRBD2 (5 bases each). CDR1 SGHNT and CDR2 YYREEE come from the germline V gene (reference sequence). The CDR3 loop spans 15 amino acids. Trimming left V 3 bases short and J 2 bases short, with 14 bases between. The CDR3 region has the DNA TGTGCCAGCAGCTGGGACGTTATAGGACAAGAGACCCAGTACTTC. Protein sequence: CASSWDVIGQETQYF. Looking up the rest from reference TRBV5-4 and TRBJ2-5 gives the full variable domain: ETGVTQSPTHLIKTRGQQVTLRCSSQSGHNTVSWYQQALGQGPQFIFQYYREEENGRGNFPPRFSGLQFPNYSSELNVNALELDDSALYLCASSWDVIGQETQYFGPGTRLLVL.

V usage is TRBV5-4 and J usage is TRBJ1-3; D unclear. The ends were cut back, 3 bases at V and 0 bases at J, with 7 bases in the middle. This CDR3 has 14 amino acids. The germline V gene has CDR1 SGHNT and CDR2 YYREEE (reference sequence). The CDR3 region has the DNA TGTGCCAGCAGCTCTCGGATCTCTGGAAACACCATATATTTT. It is translated as CASSSRISGNTIYF.

The CDR3 loop reads CASSRDRAGNSPLHF. The CDR3 DNA follows: TGTGCCAGCAGTAGGGACAGGGCGGGCAATTCACCCCTCCACTTT. This chain uses TRBV6-6 with TRBJ1-6; 9 bases line up with TRBD1. Germline V gene data show CDR1 as MNHNY and CDR2 as SVGAGI (reference sequence). V shed 5 bases and J 7 bases; nucleotides not matched to a gene: 6. This CDR3 region has 15 residues.

The chain is built from TRBV5-5 and TRBJ2-5, with 8 nucleotides matching TRBD2. Trimming at V came to 4 bases and at J to 2 bases, leaving 10 bases not matched to a gene. This CDR3 has 16 residues. Germline CDR1 reads SGHKS; CDR2 reads YYEKEE (reference sequence). The chain's CDR3 is CASSPQASGRQETQYF. The CDR3 nucleotides are TGTGCCAGCAGCCCCCAGGCTAGCGGGCGGCAAGAGACCCAGTACTTC.

V and J are TRBV19 and TRBJ2-7; 7 nucleotides agree with TRBD1. The germline CDR1 and CDR2 sequences are LNHDA and SQIVND (reference sequence). CDR3 length: 14 residues. J lost 3 bases, V lost 2 bases, and 4 bases had no gene match. In nucleotides, the CDR3 is TGTGCCAGTAGTATACCCGGGACAGTCTACGAGCAGTACTTC. Translation gives CASSIPGTVYEQYF.

The chain joins TRBV4-1 to TRBJ2-6, with D possibly TRBD2 on 5 matching bases. Trimming removed 0 bases at V and 1 base at J, with 16 bases between. Germline CDR1 and CDR2: MGHRA and YSYEKL. This CDR3 is built from 19 residues. CDR3 nucleotide sequence: TGCGCCAGCAGCCAAGATTTTAGACCTAGCCTATCTGGGGCCAACGTCCTGACTTTC. This translates into CASSQDFRPSLSGANVLTF.

This clone was seen once. The chain is built from TRBV27 and TRBJ2-3, with 14 positions matching TRBD2. V shed 5 bases, J shed 4 bases, and the junction held 8 bases outside the gene matches. CDR1 MNHEY and CDR2 SMNVEV come from the germline V gene (reference sequence). The CDR3 totals 17 residues. CDR3 sequence: CASSPRLTSGGADTQYF. The CDR3 coding sequence is TGTGCCAGCAGTCCACGACTGACTAGCGGGGGGGCAGATACGCAGTATTTT.